The 7 T cell receptor beta chains in this list originate from one sample, sequenced in a study of early T cells in non-severe SARS-CoV-2 infection. TCRdb reanalysed the 5' RACE reads using MiXCR and keeps one entry per CDR3 protein. There are tens of thousands of distinct CDR3 sequences in the sample; 9% to 15% occur only once, and over 1.5% lies in the top ten. The sample taken for sequencing was whole blood. The receptors were gathered from an adult who was a healthcare worker with PCR-confirmed SARS-CoV-2 infection or an uninfected control (not recorded which).

This clonotype was observed a handful of times. The gene calls are TRBV7-2 and TRBJ1-1; D is ambiguous. With 2 bases removed from V and 1 base from J, the gap between germline ends came to 5 bases. CDR1 and CDR2 from the germline V gene are SGHTA and FQGNSA. The CDR3 spans 13 residues. The CDR3 DNA reads TGTGCCAGCAGCTTACAACAGAACACTGAAGCTTTCTTT. Protein sequence: CASSLQQNTEAFF.

The rearrangement uses TRBV12-5 and TRBJ2-3, with D unclear. Looked up from germline, CDR1 is LGHNT and CDR2 is FRNRAP. V lost 6 bases and J lost 3, with 4 bases in between. The CDR3 sequence is 11 residues long. The CDR3 region is CASGRTDTQYF. The CDR3 nucleotides are TGTGCTAGTGGACGGACAGATACGCAGTATTTT. Using reference TRBV12-5 and TRBJ2-3 for the parts outside the CDR3, the full variable domain is DARVTQTPRHKVTEMGQEVTMRCQPILGHNTVFWYRQTMMQGLELLAYFRNRAPLDDSGMPKDRFSAEMPDATLATLKIQPSEPRDSAVYFCASGRTDTQYFGPGTRLTVL.

This clonotype has a handful of counts. The rearrangement joins TRBV18 to TRBJ2-7; D is unclear. This CDR3 has 14 amino acids. Trimming pared 2 bases from V and 3 bases from J, leaving 11 bases between. The germline V gene has CDR1 KGHSH and CDR2 LQKENI. The CDR3: CASSPGPGSYEQYF. The CDR3 DNA sequence: TGTGCCAGCTCACCAGGGCCAGGAAGCTACGAGCAGTACTTC.

This clonotype was observed at least ten times. The chain recombines TRBV9 with TRBJ2-3, with a possible D match to TRBD2 (5 bases). The germline gives CDR1 SGDLS, CDR2 YYNGEE. V was trimmed by 0 bases and J by 2 bases, leaving 7 bases between them. There are 14 residues in the CDR3. This CDR3 is CASSVAGDTDTQYF. The CDR3 coding sequence is TGTGCCAGCAGCGTAGCCGGGGACACAGATACGCAGTATTTT.

This clonotype was seen a few times. The gene calls are TRBV7-8 and TRBJ2-5, with 11 nucleotides matching TRBD2. From germline, CDR1 is SGHVS and CDR2 FQNEAQ. This CDR3 comprises 15 residues. J was trimmed by 5 bases and V by 3 bases; bases with no gene match: 5. The CDR3 nucleotides are TGTGCCAGCAGCTTCGCGGTAGCGGGGGGGGAGACCCAGTACTTC. It specifies CASSFAVAGGETQYF.

A few counts support this clonotype. V and J are TRBV6-2 or TRBV6-3 and TRBJ2-7; a weak D match, TRBD2 (6 bases). Looked up from germline, CDR1 is MNHEY and CDR2 is SVGEGT. CDR3 length: 14 residues. Trimming cost V 2 bases and J 5 bases, with 13 bases left between them. The CDR3 nucleotides are TGTGCCAGCAGTTACCGGGACTCCCTGGACGAGCAGTACTTC. Amino acid sequence: CASSYRDSLDEQYF.

This clonotype was observed a few times. This CDR3 is CSAIPLGRASSEAFF. The CDR3 DNA reads as TGCAGTGCTATCCCATTAGGGAGGGCGTCCTCTGAAGCTTTCTTT. The chain carries TRBV20-1 and TRBJ1-1; no reliable D call. The length of the CDR3 is 15 residues. Germline V gives CDR1 DFQATT, CDR2 SNEGSKA (reference sequence). Trimming left V 4 bases short and J 6 bases short, with 21 bases between.